This passage covers 4 T cell receptor beta chains from one sample sequenced in a study of blood T cell repertoires in COVID-19. Measured with immunoSEQ multiplex PCR; TCRdb has only the in-frame clones, and not every one. Of under 250,000 clones listed, 80% are singletons. Sequenced sample: peripheral blood. These receptors all stem from a woman aged 70-85 years with acute or convalescent COVID-19.

The chain recombines TRBV9 with TRBJ1-1, with 8 bases that match TRBD1. V lost 0 bases to trimming and J lost 5 bases; unmatched junction nucleotides: 9. Germline values: CDR1 SGDLS, CDR2 YYNGEE. The CDR3 sequence is 16 residues long. DNA for the CDR3: TGTGCCAGCAGCGTAGCCGGAGGGACAGGATTTACTGAAGCTTTCTTT. Encoded protein: CASSVAGGTGFTEAFF.

The V gene is TRBV19, the J gene TRBJ2-1; 12 bases map to TRBD2. Germline V gene lookup returns CDR1 LNHDA and CDR2 SQIVND (reference sequence). The V gene end was trimmed by 4 bases and the J gene end by 7 bases; junction bases not matched to a gene: 8. The CDR3 length is 16 residues. The CDR3, as DNA: TGTGCCAGTAGTAGGCCCCTAGCGGGAGGGGCTAATGAGCAGTTCTTC. Encoded protein: CASSRPLAGGANEQFF.

This clone turned up a few times. The gene calls are TRBV18 and TRBJ1-1; D unresolved. With 2 bases removed from V and 0 bases from J, the gap between germline ends came to 10 bases. This CDR3 has 15 residues. CDR1 and CDR2 (germline): KGHSH, LQKENI. The CDR3 loop reads CASSPTLSLNTEAFF. The CDR3 nucleotides are TGTGCCAGCTCACCAACTCTCTCTCTGAACACTGAAGCTTTCTTT.

The rearrangement joins TRBV28 to TRBJ1-1; TRBD1 agrees at 11 bases. V was pared by 6 bases and J by 4 bases, with 7 bases of the junction left unmatched. CDR1 is MDHEN and CDR2 is SYDVKM in the germline V gene. The CDR3 runs to 15 residues. For the CDR3, the DNA is TGTGCCAGCAGCCCCCGGACAGGGGGCTTCACTGAAGCTTTCTTT. It codes for CASSPRTGGFTEAFF.